Following are 14 T cell receptor beta chains from one sample sequenced in a study of response to subunit inactivated influenza vaccine. TCRdb used MiXCR to reprocess the RT-PCR reads, holding one entry per CDR3 protein. The data hold 500,000 to 600,000 distinct CDR3 sequences, with roughly 8.2% observed a single time. The sample in question was PBMCs from blood, obtained about 24 months after vaccination. These receptors came from a man aged 45 to 75 who received an inactivated influenza vaccine.

This clonotype turned up a few times. This chain joins TRBV5-1 and TRBJ2-7, with 14 bases fitting TRBD2. Germline V gives CDR1 SGHRS, CDR2 YFSETQ. V lost 1 base to trimming and J lost 4 bases; unmatched junction nucleotides: 7. This CDR3 is built from 17 residues. CDR3 region: CASSLRGTSGSLYEQYF. The CDR3 coding sequence is TGCGCCAGCAGCTTGAGGGGGACTAGCGGGAGTTTATACGAGCAGTACTTC. The full variable domain, completed using reference TRBV5-1 and TRBJ2-7, is KAGVTQTPRYLIKTRGQQVTLSCSPISGHRSVSWYQQTPGQGLQFLFEYFSETQRNKGNFPGRFSGRQFSNSRSEMNVSTLELGDSALYLCASSLRGTSGSLYEQYFGPGTRLTVT.

The V gene is TRBV5-6, the J gene TRBJ2-1, with D perhaps TRBD1 (6 bases). The CDR3 covers 15 residues. V gave up 4 bases and J gave up 9 bases, with 20 bases separating them. CDR1 SGHDT and CDR2 YYEEEE come from the germline V gene. The CDR3 loop is CASSQGGSSFGEQFF. The CDR3 DNA is TGTGCCAGCAGCCAAGGGGGTAGTTCATTCGGTGAGCAGTTCTTC.

This clonotype was seen ten or more times. This sequence joins TRBV20-1 and TRBJ2-7; perhaps D is TRBD1 or TRBD2 (5 bases each). The CDR3 extends over 14 amino acids. Germline V gene lookup returns CDR1 DFQATT and CDR2 SNEGSKA (reference sequence). Trimming removed 3 bases at V and 2 bases at J, with 14 bases between. The CDR3 region has the DNA TGCAGTGCTAGTTGGCAGGGAGCGACCTACGAGCAGTACTTC. Translation gives CSASWQGATYEQYF.

This clonotype showed up many times. The chain carries TRBV4-1 and TRBJ2-4; D is uncertain. This CDR3 is built from 16 residues. CDR1 MGHRA and CDR2 YSYEKL come from the germline V gene. Trimming removed 3 bases at V and 0 bases at J, with 12 bases between. The CDR3 DNA is TGCGCCAGCAGCCAGGGTCCGTACTTAGCCAAAAACATTCAGTACTTC. It specifies CASSQGPYLAKNIQYF.

The chain joins TRBV7-2 to TRBJ2-2; 8 nucleotides agree with TRBD1. Per the germline V gene, CDR1 is SGHTA and CDR2 is FQGNSA. This CDR3 contains 16 residues. Trimming cost V 5 bases and J 4 bases; bases outside gene matches: 9. CDR3 in amino acids: CASSRQVRGLTGELFF. The CDR3 DNA reads as TGTGCCAGCAGCCGTCAGGTCAGGGGGCTCACCGGGGAGCTGTTTTTT. The full variable domain, in which reference TRBV7-2 and TRBJ2-2 provide the parts outside the CDR3, is GAGVSQSPSNKVTEKGKDVELRCDPISGHTALYWYRQSLGQGLEFLIYFQGNSAPDKSGLPSDRFSAERTGGSVSTLTIQRTQQEDSAVYLCASSRQVRGLTGELFFGEGSRLTVL.

Of note for this clonotype: It is unclear where the CDR3 begins or ends on the DNA, so no DNA is shown, and the CDR3 is as TCRdb lists it. The rearrangement links TRBV5-1 to TRBJ1-1; the D call TRBD1 from the table was never checked on the DNA. The germline CDR1 and CDR2 sequences are SGHRS and YFSETQ. Termini included, the CDR3 measures 15 amino acids. CDR3 residues: CASSTSGRGNTEAFF.

This clonotype was detected many times. The chain has TRBV7-2 and TRBJ2-5; no reliable D call. With 7 bases removed from V and 0 bases from J, the gap between germline ends came to 12 bases. The germline gives CDR1 SGHTA, CDR2 FQGNSA. This CDR3 contains 14 residues. The DNA of the CDR3 is TGTGCCAGCAAAAAGGCAGTGTACCAAGAGACCCAGTACTTC. This codes for CASKKAVYQETQYF.

This chain connects TRBV5-1 to TRBJ2-1; 10 nucleotides match TRBD2. Germline V gene lookup returns CDR1 SGHRS and CDR2 YFSETQ. The V and J ends lost 0 bases and 13 bases, in that order; junction bases with no gene match: 7. The CDR3 consists of 14 residues. CDR3 sequence reads: CASSLAPSGSRQFF. In nucleotides, the CDR3 is TGCGCCAGCAGCTTGGCTCCTAGCGGGAGTAGACAGTTCTTC.

This clonotype has a count of ten or more. The V gene is TRBV7-2, the J gene TRBJ1-5; a weak D match, TRBD1 (6 bases). The germline CDR1 and CDR2 sequences are SGHTA and FQGNSA. This CDR3 is 13 amino acids long. The V end lost 5 bases, the J end lost 6 bases, and 11 bases lay between the germline ends. The CDR3, as DNA: TGTGCCAGCAGCCTACAGGGATCTCAGCCCCAGCATTTT. This sequence encodes CASSLQGSQPQHF. Filled out from reference TRBV7-2 and TRBJ1-5, the complete variable domain reads GAGVSQSPSNKVTEKGKDVELRCDPISGHTALYWYRQSLGQGLEFLIYFQGNSAPDKSGLPSDRFSAERTGGSVSTLTIQRTQQEDSAVYLCASSLQGSQPQHFGDGTRLSIL.

This clonotype was observed a few times. V and J are TRBV20-1 and TRBJ2-3, with D perhaps being TRBD1 or TRBD2 (5 bases each). Trimming stripped 3 bases from V and 0 bases from J, with 16 bases between. The CDR3 has 16 residues. Germline CDR1 reads DFQATT; CDR2 reads SNEGSKA (reference sequence). CDR3 coding DNA: TGCAGTGCTAGGGCAAGATGGGGGACCAGCACAGATACGCAGTATTTT. It codes for CSARARWGTSTDTQYF.

This chain joins TRBV5-1 and TRBJ2-7; possible D gene TRBD2, 5 bases. Trimming took off 1 base at V and 0 bases at J, with 11 bases between the two ends. This CDR3 is 15 amino acids long. CDR1 SGHRS and CDR2 YFSETQ come from the germline V gene. The CDR3 region is CASSLQSGSSYEQYF. Written as DNA, the CDR3 is TGCGCCAGCAGCTTGCAAAGCGGTAGCTCCTACGAGCAGTACTTC.

This clonotype appeared a few times. The chain combines TRBV20-1 with TRBJ1-1, with TRBD1 matching over 9 bases. This CDR3 comprises 15 residues. V shed 6 bases, J shed 10 bases, and the junction held 18 bases outside the gene matches. CDR1 and CDR2 from the germline V gene are DFQATT and SNEGSKA (reference sequence). CDR3 DNA: TGCAGTGCGACACAGGGGGCCGGGACTTCAGGTTCAGCTTTCTTT. Translated: CSATQGAGTSGSAFF.

This clonotype was detected a few times. The chain couples TRBV20-1 to TRBJ1-5, with 8 bases lining up with TRBD1. Germline assignment: CDR1 DFQATT and CDR2 SNEGSKA (reference sequence). This CDR3 is built from 16 residues. V gave up 6 bases and J gave up 4 bases; unmatched junction bases: 14. The CDR3, as DNA: TGCAGTGCATCCCGCGCCGCAGGGGGCAGGAATCAGCCCCAGCATTTT. The encoded protein is CSASRAAGGRNQPQHF.

This clonotype has at least ten counts. The rearrangement joins TRBV5-4 to TRBJ2-2; D gene uncertain. The V gene's germline CDR1 is SGHNT and CDR2 YYREEE (reference sequence). The CDR3 runs to 13 residues. Trimming removed 4 bases from V and 5 bases from J, with 9 bases in between. CDR3 sequence (DNA): TGTGCCAGCAGCCCGCCGTGGACCGGGGAGCTGTTTTTT. Translated: CASSPPWTGELFF.